This entry lists 9 T cell receptor beta chains sequenced from one sample in a study of blood T cell repertoires in COVID-19. The protocol was immunoSEQ multiplex PCR, while the TCRdb copy is restricted to in-frame clones and leaves out a portion. The sample contains approximately 240,000 clones, 65% to 80% of which appear only once. The sequenced sample consisted of peripheral blood. The receptors shown here come from a woman aged 40 to 55 with active or convalescent COVID-19.

This chain connects TRBV19 to TRBJ1-1, with 8 positions matching TRBD1. This CDR3 has 15 residues. Germline V gives CDR1 LNHDA, CDR2 SQIVND (reference sequence). V lost 6 bases and J lost 0; bases outside the gene matches: 6. CDR3 in DNA: TGTGCCAGTAGGGCGACAGGGGAGATGAACACTGAAGCTTTCTTT. Its translation: CASRATGEMNTEAFF.

The rearrangement uses TRBV19 and TRBJ1-1, with D possibly matching TRBD1 (6 bases). Germline assignment: CDR1 LNHDA and CDR2 SQIVND (reference sequence). With 8 bases removed from V and 2 bases from J, the gap between germline ends came to 18 bases. The CDR3 covers 15 residues. The CDR3 DNA sequence: TGTGCCAGTGTCCCGGGACAAAGTGAAAACACTGAAGCTTTCTTT. It codes for CASVPGQSENTEAFF.

J is TRBJ1-1 and V is TRBV28; D is possibly TRBD1 (5 bases). Germline lookup yields CDR1 MDHEN and CDR2 SYDVKM. The CDR3 totals 15 residues. Deletions cut 6 bases from V and 0 bases from J, with 14 bases between. This CDR3 is CASSRRGVMNTEAFF. The CDR3 DNA sequence: TGTGCCAGCAGCCGCCGGGGGGTGATGAACACTGAAGCTTTCTTT.

The chain employs TRBV7-9 and TRBJ2-1; D may be TRBD1 (6 bases). CDR1 and CDR2 from the germline V gene are SEHNR and FQNEAQ (reference sequence). CDR3 length: 15 residues. Trimming took off 1 base at V and 0 bases at J, with 7 bases between the two ends. The CDR3 region is CASSLGRGSYNEQFF. The DNA of the CDR3 is TGTGCCAGCAGCTTAGGCAGGGGCTCCTACAATGAGCAGTTCTTC.

The chain couples TRBV9 to TRBJ2-2; D remains unclear. Trimming removed 4 bases at V and 6 bases at J, with 13 bases between. The germline CDR1 and CDR2 sequences are SGDLS and YYNGEE. This CDR3 is 14 amino acids long. The CDR3 nucleotides are TGTGCCAGCAGCCAATATAGTGCGCCCGGGGAGCTGTTTTTT. It codes for CASSQYSAPGELFF.

CDR3 DNA: TGTGCCAGCAGCCCCGGACTCTACACCGGGGAGCTGTTTTTT. Protein product: CASSPGLYTGELFF. The chain combines TRBV7-2 with TRBJ2-2; tentative D call: TRBD2 (5 bases). The length of the CDR3 is 14 residues. Germline CDR1 and CDR2: SGHTA and FQGNSA. Trimming cost V 5 bases and J 3 bases, with 10 bases left between them. The variable domain in full, with the rest retrieved from reference TRBV7-2 and TRBJ2-2, is GAGVSQSPSNKVTEKGKDVELRCDPISGHTALYWYRQSLGQGLEFLIYFQGNSAPDKSGLPSDRFSAERTGGSVSTLTIQRTQQEDSAVYLCASSPGLYTGELFFGEGSRLTVL.

This chain joins TRBV28 and TRBJ2-3; weak D call: TRBD1 (6 bases). V was pared by 7 bases and J by 2 bases, with 22 bases between. Germline loops: CDR1 MDHEN, CDR2 SYDVKM. CDR3 length: 17 amino acids. The CDR3 DNA is TGTGCCAGCACCACCCGATGGCCACAGGGACACACAGATACGCAGTATTTT. This encodes CASTTRWPQGHTDTQYF.

The V call is TRBV30, the J call TRBJ1-2; D not certain. With 4 bases removed from V and 6 bases from J, the gap between germline ends came to 15 bases. Looked up from germline, CDR1 is GTSNPN and CDR2 is SVGIG (reference sequence). The CDR3 spans 13 residues. The DNA of the CDR3 is TGTGCCTGGAAGTACCAGAATCCCCATGGCTACACCTTC. Translated: CAWKYQNPHGYTF.

The rearrangement joins TRBV25-1 to TRBJ2-5; TRBD2 might be the D (6 bases). The V gene's germline CDR1 is MGHDK and CDR2 SYGVNS. V was shortened by 8 bases and J by 4 bases, with 17 bases between the two germline ends. This CDR3 comprises 14 residues. CDR3 loop: CASHRAGGGETQYF. The CDR3 nucleotides are TGTGCCAGCCATAGAGCGGGTGGTGGAGAGACCCAGTACTTC.